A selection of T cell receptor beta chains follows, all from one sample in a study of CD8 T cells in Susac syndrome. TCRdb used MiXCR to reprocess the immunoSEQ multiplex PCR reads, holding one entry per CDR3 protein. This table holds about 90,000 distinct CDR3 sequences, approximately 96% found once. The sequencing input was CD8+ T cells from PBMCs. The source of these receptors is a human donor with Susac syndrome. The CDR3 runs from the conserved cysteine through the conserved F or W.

CDR3 protein: CASSPGLAGQETQYF; V gene: TRBV18; J gene: TRBJ2-5
CDR3 protein: CAWSVRQSNYGYTF; V gene: TRBV30; J gene: TRBJ1-2
CDR3 protein: CASSLTGTAEDQYF; V gene: TRBV12-3/TRBV12-4; J gene: TRBJ2-5
CDR3 protein: CASSGEPQLYNEQFF; V gene: TRBV9; J gene: TRBJ2-1
CDR3 protein: CATSDSRQGGFYGYTF; V gene: TRBV24-1; J gene: TRBJ1-2
CDR3 protein: CASSLGQSTYEQYF; V gene: TRBV5-6; J gene: TRBJ2-7
CDR3 protein: CAISLGLQETQYF; V gene: TRBV10-3; J gene: TRBJ2-5
CDR3 protein: CASSWTFPFYEQYF; V gene: TRBV27; J gene: TRBJ2-7
CDR3 protein: CASTSTRGLGQFF; V gene: TRBV6-2/TRBV6-3; J gene: TRBJ2-1
CDR3 protein: CASSFHGSYEQYF; V gene: TRBV6-2/TRBV6-3; J gene: TRBJ2-7
CDR3 protein: CSARSITNEKLFF; V gene: TRBV20-1; J gene: TRBJ1-4
CDR3 protein: CSARKAGGEGSPLHF; V gene: TRBV20-1; J gene: TRBJ1-6
CDR3 protein: CASSSTGAGEQYF; V gene: TRBV13; J gene: TRBJ2-7
CDR3 protein: CAWVRSLGTGELFF; V gene: TRBV30; J gene: TRBJ2-2
CDR3 protein: CASSYTSAGTNEQFF; V gene: TRBV6-6; J gene: TRBJ2-1
CDR3 protein: CASSPIPGVNTEAFF; V gene: TRBV18; J gene: TRBJ1-1
CDR3 protein: CASSLGATVGQTQYF; V gene: TRBV5-1; J gene: TRBJ2-5
CDR3 protein: CASSSTGVPYEQYF; V gene: TRBV5-6; J gene: TRBJ2-7
CDR3 protein: CASSQSAHAGTGELFF; V gene: TRBV3-1; J gene: TRBJ2-2
CDR3 protein: CASSLLSDRGHEQYF; V gene: TRBV27; J gene: TRBJ2-7
CDR3 protein: CASSYTKTDRSSYEQYF; V gene: TRBV6-5; J gene: TRBJ2-7
CDR3 protein: CASSRGTPLSYEQYF; V gene: TRBV12-3/TRBV12-4; J gene: TRBJ2-7
CDR3 protein: CASSLGVTGVEKLFF; V gene: TRBV5-6; J gene: TRBJ1-4
CDR3 protein: CASSIVLRPEAFF; V gene: TRBV5-6; J gene: TRBJ1-1
CDR3 protein: CASSVRGYDRHADQYF; V gene: TRBV9; J gene: TRBJ2-5
CDR3 protein: CASSLGSVSYEQYF; V gene: TRBV7-9; J gene: TRBJ2-7
CDR3 protein: CASSPLTDNYGYTF; V gene: TRBV5-1; J gene: TRBJ1-2
CDR3 protein: CASSPPEGLAAGELFF; V gene: TRBV18; J gene: TRBJ2-2
CDR3 protein: CSAPGTGGNEQYF; V gene: TRBV29-1; J gene: TRBJ2-7
CDR3 protein: CASSLTERGEKLFF; V gene: TRBV5-1; J gene: TRBJ1-4
CDR3 protein: CASSLWTDPKGANVLTF; V gene: TRBV18; J gene: TRBJ2-6
CDR3 protein: CASSVAAGSGPYNEQFF; V gene: TRBV9; J gene: TRBJ2-1